The 21 T cell receptor beta chains presented below share a single source sample, sequenced in a study of blood T cells in healthy people across ages. A second PCR, run for about 6 to 12 cycles, used a sample-barcoded 5' primer plus a J-beta primer mix. TCRdb re-analysed the 5' RACE reads in MiXCR, keeping a single row per CDR3 protein. The sample yields some 700,000 distinct CDR3 sequences, 22% seen once. Sequencing was performed on blood. These receptor sequences come from a man between 65 and 85 years old in good health.

This clonotype was observed a handful of times. This chain links TRBV4-1 with TRBJ2-3; unclear D gene. Trimming pared 0 bases from V and 6 bases from J, leaving 10 bases between. The CDR3 has 14 residues. Germline loops: CDR1 MGHRA, CDR2 YSYEKL. CDR3 nucleotides: TGCGCCAGCAGCCAAGATCCAGGTGTTGATACGCAGTATTTT. Its protein product is CASSQDPGVDTQYF.

The CDR3 protein is CASSTEDRSDQPQHF. The CDR3 bases are TGTGCCAGTAGTACCGAGGACAGGAGCGATCAGCCCCAGCATTTT. The rearrangement joins TRBV19 to TRBJ1-5; 7 bases line up with TRBD1. CDR1 is LNHDA, CDR2 SQIVND, per germline (reference sequence). J gave up 5 bases and V 4 bases, and 8 bases lay outside the gene matches. This CDR3 is 15 amino acids long.

This clonotype was picked up a small number of times. The chain is built from TRBV2 and TRBJ2-1; 12 bases line up with TRBD2. With the DNA end fitting TRBJ2-7 better, the J assignment may be wrong. Germline CDR1 reads SNHLY; CDR2 reads FYNNEI. The CDR3 is 14 amino acids. In nucleotides, the CDR3 is TGTGCCATCCTTCGACTAGCGGGAGATAACGAGCAGTACGTC. As protein: CAILRLAGDNEQYV.

The gene calls are TRBV20-1 and TRBJ1-4; 10 bases agree with TRBD1. Germline-derived CDR1 and CDR2 are DFQATT and SNEGSKA (reference sequence). V shed 6 bases and J 5 bases; nucleotides not matched to a gene: 6. The CDR3 runs 14 residues. The CDR3 DNA reads TGCAGTGCCCGACAGGGGGCTGAGAATGAAAAACTGTTTTTT. This translates into CSARQGAENEKLFF.

This clonotype was seen more than once but under ten times. This sequence joins TRBV27 and TRBJ2-1; unclear D gene. CDR1 MNHEY and CDR2 SMNVEV come from the germline V gene (reference sequence). This CDR3 contains 16 residues. The V end was cut by 7 bases, the J end by 4 bases, with 20 bases between. The DNA of the CDR3 is TGTGCCAGCAATTTCCTCGGAAACAAAAGATACAATGAGCAGTTCTTC. Residues: CASNFLGNKRYNEQFF.

This chain links TRBV21-1 with TRBJ1-5; TRBD1, the D gene given by the table, was not confirmed from the DNA. TRBV21-1 is marked as a pseudogene. There are 17 residues in the CDR3. DNA for the CDR3: TGTGCCAGCAGCAAAAAAGTGGGCAGGCGCCGAAATCAGCCCCAGCATTTT. It specifies CASSKKVGRRRNQPQHF.

This clonotype came up a few times. This sequence joins TRBV30 and TRBJ2-1, with D possibly being TRBD2 (6 bases). The CDR3 has 15 amino acids. CDR1 and CDR2 (germline): GTSNPN, SVGIG (reference sequence). V was cut by 3 bases and J by 5 bases, with 17 bases left in between. The CDR3 DNA follows: TGTGCCTGGAGACGGACTACCCGTAGCAACAATGAGCAGTTCTTC. Its protein product is CAWRRTTRSNNEQFF.

The sample holds a few counts of this clonotype. The gene calls are TRBV20-1 and TRBJ2-5; D possibly uses TRBD1 or TRBD2 (6 bases each). The DNA end favors TRBJ2-7, so the J call may be wrong. The V gene's germline CDR1 is DFQATT and CDR2 SNEGSKA (reference sequence). The CDR3 length is 15 residues. The CDR3 DNA reads as TGCAGTGCTAGAGTGGAACGGGGGCCCTCCTACGAGCAGTACTTC. Its translation is CSARVERGPSYEQYF.

This rearrangement joins TRBV7-7 to TRBJ1-4; D unresolved. V lost 1 base and J lost 8, with 14 bases in between. Germline CDR1 reads SSHAT; CDR2 reads FNYEAQ (reference sequence). The CDR3 has 15 amino acids. The CDR3 nucleotides are TGTGCCAGCAGCTTAGGGAGTGGTTATGGAGAAAAACTGTTTTTT. It codes for CASSLGSGYGEKLFF.

This clonotype was counted only a few times. The rearrangement links TRBV20-1 to TRBJ1-1, with unresolved D. The CDR3 has 12 residues. The ends were cut back, 0 bases at V and 7 bases at J, with 9 bases in the middle. Germline loops: CDR1 DFQATT, CDR2 SNEGSKA (reference sequence). The CDR3, as DNA: TGCAGTGCTAGAGAGAGGGAGTTTGAAGCTTTCTTT. Encoded protein: CSAREREFEAFF.

The rearrangement joins TRBV5-1 to TRBJ2-5; unclear D gene. Trimming took 0 bases from V and 2 from J, leaving 8 bases between them. CDR1 is SGHRS and CDR2 is YFSETQ in the germline V gene. This CDR3 comprises 14 residues. The CDR3 region has the DNA TGCGCCAGCAGCTTGGTGACAACACAAGAGACCCAGTACTTC. This codes for CASSLVTTQETQYF.

This clonotype was seen more than once but under ten times. The chain carries TRBV29-1 and TRBJ1-1; 8 bases are shared with TRBD1. The CDR3 is 13 amino acids. J was trimmed by 4 bases and V by 8 bases; bases with no gene match: 9. From germline, CDR1 is SQVTM and CDR2 ANQGSEA. This CDR3 is CSFSGGWGTEAFF. The DNA for the CDR3 is TGCAGCTTTTCAGGGGGCTGGGGCACTGAAGCTTTCTTT.

J is TRBJ1-4 and V is TRBV4-1; maybe TRBD1 (5 bases). Looked up from germline, CDR1 is MGHRA and CDR2 is YSYEKL. V was trimmed by 5 bases and J by 3 bases, leaving 19 bases between them. CDR3 length: 17 amino acids. The CDR3 reads CASSSPVEGLANEKLFF. In nucleotides, the CDR3 is TGCGCCAGCAGCTCCCCAGTTGAGGGGCTAGCTAATGAAAAACTGTTTTTT.

This clonotype was seen a handful of times. V is TRBV12-3 or TRBV12-4 and J is TRBJ1-5; 8 nucleotides line up with TRBD1. J was trimmed by 4 bases and V by 6 bases; bases with no gene match: 5. CDR3 length: 14 amino acids. The CDR3 reads CASRNRGGNQPQHF. CDR3 bases: TGTGCCAGCAGAAACAGGGGGGGTAATCAGCCCCAGCATTTT.

This rearrangement joins TRBV29-1 to TRBJ2-3; no clear D. The CDR3 is 12 residues long. The V end lost 3 bases, the J end lost 6 bases, and 10 bases lay between the germline ends. CDR1 is SQVTM and CDR2 is ANQGSEA in the germline V gene. The CDR3: CSVEGYGDTQYF. In DNA, the CDR3 is TGCAGCGTTGAGGGGTACGGGGATACGCAGTATTTT.

This clonotype was counted between two and nine times. V is TRBV11-2 and J is TRBJ2-7; D is ambiguous. The ends were cut back, 1 base at V and 6 bases at J, with 10 bases in the middle. The CDR3 is 13 amino acids. CDR1 is SGHAT and CDR2 is FQNNGV in the germline V gene. The CDR3 sequence: CASSLAPISEQYF. CDR3 DNA sequence: TGTGCCAGCAGCTTAGCCCCGATCAGCGAGCAGTACTTC.

This clonotype was observed a handful of times. This rearrangement joins TRBV14 to TRBJ2-1; D perhaps matches TRBD2 (6 bases). Germline CDR1 and CDR2: SGHDN and FVKESK. The CDR3 is made up of 12 amino acids. V shed 8 bases and J shed 8 bases, with 13 bases lying between them. CDR3 region: CASGGGGDEQFF. The CDR3 DNA sequence: TGTGCCAGCGGGGGAGGAGGGGATGAGCAGTTCTTC.

This chain connects TRBV18 to TRBJ2-6; D is unclear. V lost 5 bases and J 0 bases, leaving 8 bases between the germline ends. The length of the CDR3 is 15 residues. Germline V CDR1 and CDR2: KGHSH, LQKENI. CDR3 region: CASSSTDSGANVLTF. The DNA of the CDR3 is TGTGCCAGCTCATCGACGGACTCTGGGGCCAACGTCCTGACTTTC. Full variable domain (missing parts from reference TRBV18 and TRBJ2-6): NAGVMQNPRHLVRRRGQEARLRCSPMKGHSHVYWYRQLPEEGLKFMVYLQKENIIDESGMPKERFSAEFPKEGPSILRIQQVVRGDSAAYFCASSSTDSGANVLTFGAGSRLTVL.

This clonotype was seen more than once but under ten times. CDR3 residues: CASSLEQVIEEQFF. DNA for the CDR3: TGTGCCAGCAGCTTGGAACAGGTAATCGAAGAGCAGTTCTTC. V gene TRBV5-5 combines with J gene TRBJ2-1; tentatively, D is TRBD1 (5 bases). Germline V lookup: CDR1 SGHKS, CDR2 YYEKEE (reference sequence). CDR3 length: 14 amino acids. The germline V and J ends were trimmed by 0 bases and 10 bases, with 14 bases remaining between them.

In this sample, this clonotype turned up a few times. The chain carries TRBV6-2 or TRBV6-3 and TRBJ2-1, with D perhaps matching TRBD2 (6 bases). This CDR3 region has 17 residues. V dropped 1 base and J dropped 5 bases, with 18 bases sitting between them. CDR1 MNHEY and CDR2 SVGEGT come from the germline V gene. The CDR3: CASSYYLSASDHNEQFF. The DNA for the CDR3 is TGTGCCAGCAGTTACTATCTGTCGGCTAGCGACCACAATGAGCAGTTCTTC.

The chain is built from TRBV28 and TRBJ2-5, with 7 bases aligning to TRBD1. The end of the DNA fits TRBJ2-7 better, so the J call may be wrong. The CDR3 covers 15 residues. Germline CDR1 MDHEN, CDR2 SYDVKM. The CDR3 region is CASSLRQGVVHEQYF. The CDR3 region has the DNA TGTGCCAGCAGTCTTCGACAGGGTGTCGTCCACGAGCAGTACTTC.